This TCR beta chain was recorded in a study of cytomegalovirus exposure and HLA in healthy donors. General study points: A classifier reportedly called cytomegalovirus status with high sensitivity and specificity. Among TCR sequences, most were rare, though some public TCRs appeared in many donors.

The germline V gene has CDR1 SGHAT and CDR2 FQDESV (reference sequence). Trimming took 1 base from V and 7 from J, leaving 14 bases between them. CDR3 length equals 15 residues. The repertoire was sequenced with immunoSEQ multiplex PCR; TCRdb's copy has only in-frame clones and lacks some. The table has some 59,000 clones, about 91% seen once. In the case of this clone: Its antigen is as yet unknown.

The clonotype originates from a woman in her late teens or twenties in good health and CMV-seronegative. The source material was PBMCs. The chain uses TRBV11-1 and TRBJ1-5; no clear D gene. The CDR3 DNA sequence: TGTGCCAGCAGCTTAGTCGGCGGGTCATTGCAGCCCCAGCATTTT. This sequence encodes CASSLVGGSLQPQHF. Filled out from reference TRBV11-1 and TRBJ1-5, the complete variable domain reads EAEVAQSPRYKITEKSQAVAFWCDPISGHATLYWYRQILGQGPELLVQFQDESVVDDSQLPKDRFSAERLKGVDSTLKIQPAELGDSAMYLCASSLVGGSLQPQHFGDGTRLSIL.